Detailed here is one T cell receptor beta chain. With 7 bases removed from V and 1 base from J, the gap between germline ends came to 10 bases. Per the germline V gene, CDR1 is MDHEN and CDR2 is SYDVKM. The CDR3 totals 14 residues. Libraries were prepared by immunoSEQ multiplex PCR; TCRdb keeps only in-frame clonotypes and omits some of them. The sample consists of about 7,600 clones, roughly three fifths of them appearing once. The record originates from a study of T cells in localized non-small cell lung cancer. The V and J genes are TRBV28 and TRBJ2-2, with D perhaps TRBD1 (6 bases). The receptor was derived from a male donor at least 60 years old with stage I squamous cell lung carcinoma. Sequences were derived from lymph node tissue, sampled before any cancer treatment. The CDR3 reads CASIQGMNTGELFF. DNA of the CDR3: TGTGCCAGCATCCAGGGGATGAACACCGGGGAGCTGTTTTTT.